The clone carrying this TCR beta chain was seen only a few times. Its antigen is currently unknown. Generation of TCR beta libraries employed quantitative 5'-RACE incorporating molecular barcodes. MiXCR, applied by TCRdb to the 5' RACE reads, yields one record per CDR3 protein. The profile shows about 840,000 distinct CDR3 sequences, roughly 10% of them singletons. This sample was taken from a study of CD8 T cells in ankylosing spondylitis. The study's findings and limits: Ankylosing spondylitis blood appeared to be characterized by a TCR beta motif of under 10 highly homologous variants. Reportedly, significant enrichment of disease-linked clones occurred in matched ankylosing spondylitis synovial fluid.

Sequencing input: blood, either unsorted or a sorted T cell fraction (not recorded which). The source is a male donor with ankylosing spondylitis.

CDR3 residues: CSARTPFGSTNEKLFF. The DNA for the CDR3 is TGCAGTGCTAGAACCCCCTTCGGGTCAACTAATGAAAAACTGTTTTTT. This sequence joins TRBV20-1 and TRBJ1-4, with no clear D. The CDR3 runs to 16 residues. The V and J ends lost 2 bases and 0 bases respectively, with 13 bases between them. Germline V gives CDR1 DFQATT, CDR2 SNEGSKA (reference sequence).